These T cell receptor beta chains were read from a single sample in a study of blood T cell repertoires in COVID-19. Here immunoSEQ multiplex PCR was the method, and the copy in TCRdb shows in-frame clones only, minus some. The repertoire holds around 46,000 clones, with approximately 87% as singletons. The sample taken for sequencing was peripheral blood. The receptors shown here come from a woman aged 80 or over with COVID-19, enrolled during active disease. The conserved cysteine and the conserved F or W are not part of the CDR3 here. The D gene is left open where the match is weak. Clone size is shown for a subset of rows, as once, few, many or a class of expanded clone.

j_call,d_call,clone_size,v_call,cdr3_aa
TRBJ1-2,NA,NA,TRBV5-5,ASSPQITGFYGYT
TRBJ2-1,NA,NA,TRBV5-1,ASSLELREQF
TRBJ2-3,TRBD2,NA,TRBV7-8,ASSSKSGGAGDTQY
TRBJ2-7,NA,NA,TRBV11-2,ASSPGHSSYEQY
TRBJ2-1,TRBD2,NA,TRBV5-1,ASSPPLAGALYNEQF
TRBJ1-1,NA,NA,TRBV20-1,SFRQNTEAF
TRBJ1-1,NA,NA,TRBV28,ASKTNLNTEAF
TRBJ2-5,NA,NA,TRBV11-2,ASSLRSAVGAQETQY
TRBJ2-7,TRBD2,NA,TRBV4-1,ASSQFAGTSGVSYEQY
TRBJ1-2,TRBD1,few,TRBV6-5,ASFEGAALGYT
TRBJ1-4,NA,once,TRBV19,ASSIVRATNEKLF
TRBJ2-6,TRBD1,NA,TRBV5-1,ASSSGGTGANVLT
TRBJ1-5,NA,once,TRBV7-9,ASSLGRGEGQPQH
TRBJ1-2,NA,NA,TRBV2,ASIGAQGGYT
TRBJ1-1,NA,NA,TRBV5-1,ASSLDRSTPSAF
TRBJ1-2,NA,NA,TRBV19,ASSTGRTQGYGYT
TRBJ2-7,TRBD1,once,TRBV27,ASGRTGAYEQY
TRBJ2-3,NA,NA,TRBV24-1,ATSDGTPKLNTQY
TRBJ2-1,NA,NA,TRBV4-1,ASSPTGLGANEQF
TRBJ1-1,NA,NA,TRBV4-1,ASGRGRDTEAF
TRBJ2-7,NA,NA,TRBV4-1,ASSPTLTDGYSYEQY
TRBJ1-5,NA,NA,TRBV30,AWGVGGNQPQH
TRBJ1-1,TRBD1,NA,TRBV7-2,ASSLAPLTGLAEAF
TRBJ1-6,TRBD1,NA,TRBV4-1,ASSQGLRGRNSPLH
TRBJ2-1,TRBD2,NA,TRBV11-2,ASTNLGLAGMGDEQF
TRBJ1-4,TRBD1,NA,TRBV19,ASSIGGTGLKKLF
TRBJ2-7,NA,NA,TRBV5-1,ASSSSGASSYEQY
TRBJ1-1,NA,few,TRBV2,ASEAGRAF
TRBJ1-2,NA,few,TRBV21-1,ASSYVPPSRVSGYT
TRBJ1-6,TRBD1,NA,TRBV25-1,ASRRQGSSPLH
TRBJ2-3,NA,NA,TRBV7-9,ASSLWRGLTDTQY
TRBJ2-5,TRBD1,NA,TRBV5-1,ASSLGTGGLRETQY
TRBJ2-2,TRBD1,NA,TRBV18,ASSRVTGGTGELF
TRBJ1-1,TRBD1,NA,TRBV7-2,ASSLGSRTGAEAF
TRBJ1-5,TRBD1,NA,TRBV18,ASSPTGTGYNQPQH
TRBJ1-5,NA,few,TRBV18,ASSPSSNQPQH
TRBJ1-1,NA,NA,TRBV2,ASTRTVNTEAF
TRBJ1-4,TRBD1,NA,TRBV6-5,ASSTRTGGNEKLF
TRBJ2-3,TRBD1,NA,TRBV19,ASSTKRQGRSTQY
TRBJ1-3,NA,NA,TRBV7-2,ASSYLSSGNTIY
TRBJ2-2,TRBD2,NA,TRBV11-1,ASSSHSGKNTGELF
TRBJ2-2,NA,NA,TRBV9,ASSGGDSGTGELF
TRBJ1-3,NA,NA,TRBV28,ASTQLRVFGNTIY
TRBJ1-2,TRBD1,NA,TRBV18,ASSPQGAKDYGYT
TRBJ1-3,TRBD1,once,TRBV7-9,ASRRGGAGNTIY
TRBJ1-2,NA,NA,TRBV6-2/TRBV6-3,ASSPRGGLNGYT
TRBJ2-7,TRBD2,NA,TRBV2,ASKVTSGGQYEQY
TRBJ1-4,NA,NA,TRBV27,ASSFLGSREKLF